The T cell receptor beta chain under discussion was sequenced for a study of blood T cell repertoires in COVID-19. Whole-study context: Acute-phase and convalescent COVID-19 samples originated in the United States, Italy and Spain. Sources were T cells, B-cell-depleted T cells, or PBMCs; the material itself was cDNA or gDNA.

Only one count was recorded for this clone. J was trimmed by 0 bases and V by 3 bases; bases with no gene match: 5. Germline CDR1 is SGHRS and CDR2 is YFSETQ. The CDR3 contains 18 residues. As processed by the authors: Amplification with reference gene primers provided the estimates of nucleated cell counts. TCRdb keeps only in-frame clones here, not all; method: immunoSEQ multiplex PCR. The DNA gave D and trimming, while V, J and clone size come from that table. The sample has roughly 150,000 clones; roughly 80% are singletons. Source material: peripheral blood. The source of this sequence is a man aged 45-65 years with active or convalescent COVID-19. The chain links TRBV5-1 to TRBJ2-1; TRBD2 matches at 14 bases. CDR3 amino acids: CASSSGLAGGPSYNEQFF. As DNA, the CDR3 is TGCGCCAGCAGCTCCGGACTAGCGGGAGGACCCTCCTACAATGAGCAGTTCTTC.